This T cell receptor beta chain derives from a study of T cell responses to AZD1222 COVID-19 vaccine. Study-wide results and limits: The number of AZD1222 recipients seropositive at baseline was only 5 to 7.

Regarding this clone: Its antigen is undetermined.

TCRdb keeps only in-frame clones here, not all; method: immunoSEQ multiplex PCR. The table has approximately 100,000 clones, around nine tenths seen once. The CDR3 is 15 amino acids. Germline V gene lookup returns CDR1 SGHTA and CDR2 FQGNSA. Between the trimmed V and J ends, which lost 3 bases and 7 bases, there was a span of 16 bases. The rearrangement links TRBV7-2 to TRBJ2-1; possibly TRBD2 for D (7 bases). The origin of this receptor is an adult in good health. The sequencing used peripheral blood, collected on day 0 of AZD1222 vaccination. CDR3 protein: CASSFRGGGENEQFF. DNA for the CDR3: TGTGCCAGCAGCTTCCGAGGGGGAGGGGAAAATGAGCAGTTCTTC. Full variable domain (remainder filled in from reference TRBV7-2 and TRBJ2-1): GAGVSQSPSNKVTEKGKDVELRCDPISGHTALYWYRQSLGQGLEFLIYFQGNSAPDKSGLPSDRFSAERTGGSVSTLTIQRTQQEDSAVYLCASSFRGGGENEQFFGPGTRLTVL.